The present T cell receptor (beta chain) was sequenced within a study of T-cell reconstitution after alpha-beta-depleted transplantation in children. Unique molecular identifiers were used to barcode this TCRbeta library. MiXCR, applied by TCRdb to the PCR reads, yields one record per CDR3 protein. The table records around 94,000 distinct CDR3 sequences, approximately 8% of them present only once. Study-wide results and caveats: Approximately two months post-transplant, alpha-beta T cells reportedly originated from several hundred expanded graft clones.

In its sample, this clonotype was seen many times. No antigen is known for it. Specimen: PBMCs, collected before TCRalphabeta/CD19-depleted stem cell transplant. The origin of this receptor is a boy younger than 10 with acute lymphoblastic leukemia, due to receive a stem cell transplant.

The CDR3 here is CASSVGSDTQYF. Written as DNA, the CDR3 is TGTGCCAGCAGCGTAGGATCAGATACGCAGTATTTT. The J gene is TRBJ2-3, the V gene TRBV9, with D unresolved. The germline V and J ends were trimmed by 0 bases and 4 bases, with 3 bases remaining between them. The CDR3 is 12 amino acids. Looked up from germline, CDR1 is SGDLS and CDR2 is YYNGEE.